This is a list of T cell receptor beta chains from one sample in a study of T cells in tuberculosis. Clones were sequenced by immunoSEQ multiplex PCR, and TCRdb holds only the in-frame ones, with some missing. The data show about 34,000 clones, roughly nine tenths seen once. Sample: PBMCs. All receptors come from a donor between 5 and 29 years old with latent tuberculosis or without tuberculosis infection. The CDR3 runs from the conserved cysteine through the conserved F or W. Each record gives: D gene, J gene, V gene, clone size, CDR3 protein, CDR3 DNA. A D gene is named only where the DNA matches it firmly. Expanded clones get a size class; other rows say once, few or many, or leave the size out.

d_call: .; j_call: TRBJ1-2; v_call: TRBV5-3; clone_size: .; cdr3_aa: CARSLQGRPYGYTF; cdr3_nt: TGTGCCAGAAGCTTGCAGGGGAGACCCTATGGCTACACCTTC
d_call: .; j_call: TRBJ2-7; v_call: TRBV5-4; clone_size: .; cdr3_aa: CASSLVYGGRGSDEQYF; cdr3_nt: TGTGCCAGCAGCTTGGTATACGGGGGGCGCGGTTCCGACGAGCAGTACTTC
d_call: .; j_call: TRBJ2-7; v_call: TRBV7-2; clone_size: .; cdr3_aa: CASSPGRQDSYEQYF; cdr3_nt: TGTGCCAGCAGCCCCGGACGACAGGACTCCTACGAGCAGTACTTC
d_call: TRBD2; j_call: TRBJ2-7; v_call: TRBV19; clone_size: .; cdr3_aa: CASSMSGTTYEQYF; cdr3_nt: TGTGCCAGTAGTATGAGCGGGACCACCTACGAGCAGTACTTC
d_call: TRBD1; j_call: TRBJ1-3; v_call: TRBV28; clone_size: .; cdr3_aa: CASSFWRGSPGTGGNASSGNTIYF; cdr3_nt: TGTGCCAGCAGTTTTTGGAGGGGTAGTCCCGGGACAGGGGGTAATGCGAGCTCTGGAAACACCATATATTTT
d_call: .; j_call: TRBJ1-1; v_call: TRBV16; clone_size: .; cdr3_aa: CASSQLDLTGNTEAFF; cdr3_nt: TGTGCCAGCAGCCAACTCGACTTGACAGGGAACACTGAAGCTTTCTTT
d_call: TRBD1; j_call: TRBJ1-1; v_call: TRBV27; clone_size: .; cdr3_aa: CASIPRPGQGFEAFF; cdr3_nt: TGTGCCAGCATTCCCCGCCCGGGACAGGGCTTTGAAGCTTTCTTT
d_call: .; j_call: TRBJ2-1; v_call: TRBV7-2; clone_size: .; cdr3_aa: CASSPRDDPRGLHNEQFF; cdr3_nt: TGTGCCAGCAGCCCACGGGACGATCCAAGGGGACTGCACAATGAGCAGTTCTTC
d_call: .; j_call: TRBJ2-5; v_call: TRBV7-8; clone_size: .; cdr3_aa: CASTRLATQETQYF; cdr3_nt: TGTGCCTCTACGCGGCTAGCGACACAAGAGACCCAGTACTTC
d_call: TRBD1; j_call: TRBJ2-7; v_call: TRBV4-1; clone_size: .; cdr3_aa: CASSQGGTGVPVYEQYF; cdr3_nt: TGCGCCAGCAGCCAAGGAGGGACAGGGGTCCCCGTCTACGAGCAGTACTTC
d_call: TRBD2; j_call: TRBJ2-1; v_call: TRBV13; clone_size: .; cdr3_aa: CASSEETSGRRPYNEQFF; cdr3_nt: TGTGCCAGCAGCGAGGAAACTAGCGGTAGGAGGCCCTACAATGAGCAGTTCTTC
d_call: TRBD2; j_call: TRBJ2-7; v_call: TRBV18; clone_size: .; cdr3_aa: CASSPTVVAGVGQYF; cdr3_nt: TGTGCCAGCTCACCGACCGTGGTAGCGGGAGTGGGGCAGTACTTC
d_call: .; j_call: TRBJ2-7; v_call: TRBV11-1; clone_size: .; cdr3_aa: CASSEGQIYEQYF; cdr3_nt: TGTGCCAGCAGCGAAGGACAGATCTACGAGCAGTACTTC
d_call: .; j_call: TRBJ2-7; v_call: TRBV5-8; clone_size: .; cdr3_aa: CASSSPGESYEQYF; cdr3_nt: TGTGCCAGCAGCTCTCCAGGGGAATCCTACGAGCAGTACTTC
d_call: .; j_call: TRBJ1-2; v_call: TRBV5-6; clone_size: .; cdr3_aa: CASSFPSGQGGYGYTF; cdr3_nt: TGTGCCAGCAGCTTCCCCTCAGGTCAGGGAGGCTATGGCTACACCTTC
d_call: .; j_call: TRBJ1-2; v_call: TRBV11-2; clone_size: once; cdr3_aa: CASSLERLSYGYTF; cdr3_nt: TGTGCCAGCAGCTTAGAGCGACTGAGCTATGGCTACACCTTC
d_call: .; j_call: TRBJ2-1; v_call: TRBV4-3; clone_size: .; cdr3_aa: CASSQDTGSYDNEQFF; cdr3_nt: TGCGCCAGCAGCCAAGATACAGGGTCGTACGACAATGAGCAGTTCTTC
d_call: .; j_call: TRBJ1-1; v_call: TRBV9; clone_size: .; cdr3_aa: CASSASSRVRTEAFF; cdr3_nt: TGTGCCAGCAGCGCTTCTTCGAGGGTTCGAACTGAAGCTTTCTTT
d_call: .; j_call: TRBJ2-1; v_call: TRBV29-1; clone_size: .; cdr3_aa: CSVEFVSLRDEQFF; cdr3_nt: TGCAGCGTTGAGTTCGTCTCTCTGAGGGATGAGCAGTTCTTC
d_call: TRBD1; j_call: TRBJ2-1; v_call: TRBV5-4; clone_size: once; cdr3_aa: CASSQGQGANNEQFF; cdr3_nt: TGTGCCAGCAGCCAGGGACAGGGGGCGAACAATGAGCAGTTCTTC
d_call: TRBD1; j_call: TRBJ1-2; v_call: TRBV5-4; clone_size: .; cdr3_aa: CASSLRGQGHGYTF; cdr3_nt: TGTGCCAGCAGCTTGCGAGGACAGGGCCATGGCTACACCTTC
d_call: TRBD1; j_call: TRBJ2-7; v_call: TRBV6-5; clone_size: few; cdr3_aa: CASSLDREGYEQYF; cdr3_nt: TGTGCCAGCAGCCTCGACAGGGAAGGATACGAGCAGTACTTC